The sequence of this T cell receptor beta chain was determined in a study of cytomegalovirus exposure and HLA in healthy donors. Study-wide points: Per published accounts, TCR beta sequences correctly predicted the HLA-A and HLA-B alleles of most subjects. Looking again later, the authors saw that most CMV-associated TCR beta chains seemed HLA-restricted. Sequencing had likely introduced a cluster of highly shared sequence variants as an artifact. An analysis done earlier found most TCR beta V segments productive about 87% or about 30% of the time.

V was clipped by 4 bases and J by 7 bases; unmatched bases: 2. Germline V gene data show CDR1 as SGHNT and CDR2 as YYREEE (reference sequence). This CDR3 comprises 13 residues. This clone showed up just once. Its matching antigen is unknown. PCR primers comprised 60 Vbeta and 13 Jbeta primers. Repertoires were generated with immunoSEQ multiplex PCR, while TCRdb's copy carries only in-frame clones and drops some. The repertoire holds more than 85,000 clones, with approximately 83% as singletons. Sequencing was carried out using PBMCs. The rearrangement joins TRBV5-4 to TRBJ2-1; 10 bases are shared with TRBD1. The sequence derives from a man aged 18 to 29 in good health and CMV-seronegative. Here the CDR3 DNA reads TGTGCCAGCAGCGAGGACAGGGGGAATGAGCAGTTCTTC. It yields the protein CASSEDRGNEQFF.